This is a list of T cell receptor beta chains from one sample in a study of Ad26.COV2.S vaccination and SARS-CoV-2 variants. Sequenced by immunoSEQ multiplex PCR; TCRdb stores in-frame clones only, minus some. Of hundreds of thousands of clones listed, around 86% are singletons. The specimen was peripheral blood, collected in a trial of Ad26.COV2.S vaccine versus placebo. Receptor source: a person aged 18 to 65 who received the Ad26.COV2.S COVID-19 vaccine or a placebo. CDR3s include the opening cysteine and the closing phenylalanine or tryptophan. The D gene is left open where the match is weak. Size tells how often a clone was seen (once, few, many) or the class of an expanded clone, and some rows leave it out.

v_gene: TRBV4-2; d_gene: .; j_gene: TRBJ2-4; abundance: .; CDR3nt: TGTGCCAGCAGCCAAGTTTGGCCAGTAAACATTCAGTACTTC; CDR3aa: CASSQVWPVNIQYF
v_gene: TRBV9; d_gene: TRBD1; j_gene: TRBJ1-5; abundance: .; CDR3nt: TGTGCACACCCAGACTGGACAGGAAGGTGGTGTCAGCCCCAGCATTTT; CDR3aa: CAHPDWTGRWCQPQHF
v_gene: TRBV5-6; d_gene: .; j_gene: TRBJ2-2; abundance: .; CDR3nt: TGTGCCAGCCTGGGCACCGGGGAGCTGTTTTTT; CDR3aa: CASLGTGELFF
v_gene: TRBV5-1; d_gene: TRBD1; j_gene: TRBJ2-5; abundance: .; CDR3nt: TGCGCCAGCGCCTGGAGTCGGCAGGGGGACGAGACCCAGTACTTC; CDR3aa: CASAWSRQGDETQYF
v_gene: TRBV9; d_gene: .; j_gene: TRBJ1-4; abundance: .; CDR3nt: TGTGCCAGCAGCGTAGAGGGGGATCCAACTAATGAAAAACTGTTTTTT; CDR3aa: CASSVEGDPTNEKLFF
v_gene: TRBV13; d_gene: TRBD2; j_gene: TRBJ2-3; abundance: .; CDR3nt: TGTGCCAGCAGCTTAGGTGCGGGGGGCACAGATACGCAGTATTTT; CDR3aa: CASSLGAGGTDTQYF
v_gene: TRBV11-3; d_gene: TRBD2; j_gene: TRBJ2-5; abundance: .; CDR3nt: TGTGCCAGCAGCCAGAGGTCTAGCGGGGGCCAACAAGAGACCCAGTACTTC; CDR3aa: CASSQRSSGGQQETQYF
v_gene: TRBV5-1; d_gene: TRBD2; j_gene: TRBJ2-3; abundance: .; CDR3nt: TGCGCCAGCAGCTTGCCTAGCGGGGGATTCACAGATACGCAGTATTTT; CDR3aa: CASSLPSGGFTDTQYF
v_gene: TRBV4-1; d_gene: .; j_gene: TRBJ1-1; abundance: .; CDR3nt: TGCGCCAGCAGCGGGAGGGACTTAGCTTTCTTT; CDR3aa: CASSGRDLAFF
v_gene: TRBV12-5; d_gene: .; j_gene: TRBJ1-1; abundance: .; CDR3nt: TGTGCTAGTGGTTCAATAGTGAACACTGAAGCTTTCTTT; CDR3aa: CASGSIVNTEAFF
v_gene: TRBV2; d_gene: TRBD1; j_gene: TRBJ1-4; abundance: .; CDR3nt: TGTGCCAGCAGGAAGGGACAGGGTAATGAAAAACTGTTTTTT; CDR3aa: CASRKGQGNEKLFF
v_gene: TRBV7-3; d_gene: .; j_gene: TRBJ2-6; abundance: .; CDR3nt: TGTGCCAGCAGCTTAGGCGGACCTGGGGCCAACGTCCTGACTTTC; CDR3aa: CASSLGGPGANVLTF
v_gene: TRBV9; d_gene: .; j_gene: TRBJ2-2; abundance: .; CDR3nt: TGTGCCAGCAGCGTACCGGAGGCAGGGGGGGAGCTGTTTTTT; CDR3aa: CASSVPEAGGELFF
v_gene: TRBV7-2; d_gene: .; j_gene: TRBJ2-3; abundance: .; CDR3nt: TGTGCCAGCAGCTCAAGGTTAGATACCACAGATACGCAGTATTTT; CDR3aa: CASSSRLDTTDTQYF
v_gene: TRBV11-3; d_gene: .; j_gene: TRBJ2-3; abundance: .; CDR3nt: TGTGCCAGCAGCCCCATCGGCTCCTTAGATACGCAGTATTTT; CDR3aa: CASSPIGSLDTQYF
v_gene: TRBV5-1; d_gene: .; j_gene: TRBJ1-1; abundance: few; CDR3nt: TGCGCCAGCAGCTTATCAGGGAGGTTTGACCCAGAAGCTTTCTTT; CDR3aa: CASSLSGRFDPEAFF
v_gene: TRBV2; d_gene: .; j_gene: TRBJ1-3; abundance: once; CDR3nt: TGTGCCAGCAGTGGGGGGCTTGGAAACACCATATATTTT; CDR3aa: CASSGGLGNTIYF